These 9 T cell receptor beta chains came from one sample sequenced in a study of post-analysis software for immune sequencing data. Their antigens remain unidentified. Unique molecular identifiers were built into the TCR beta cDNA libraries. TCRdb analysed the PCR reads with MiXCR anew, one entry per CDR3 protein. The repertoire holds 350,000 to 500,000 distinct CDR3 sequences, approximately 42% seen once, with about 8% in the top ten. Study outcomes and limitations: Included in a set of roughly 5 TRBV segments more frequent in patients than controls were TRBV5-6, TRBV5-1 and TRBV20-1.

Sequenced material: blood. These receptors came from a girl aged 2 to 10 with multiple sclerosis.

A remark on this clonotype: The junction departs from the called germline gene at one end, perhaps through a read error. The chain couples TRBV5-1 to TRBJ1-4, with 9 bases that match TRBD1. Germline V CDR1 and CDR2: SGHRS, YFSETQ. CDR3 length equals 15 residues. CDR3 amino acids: CASSLTGGRSEKRFF. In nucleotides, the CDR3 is TGCGCCAGCAGCTTGACAGGGGGCCGGAGTGAAAAACGGTTTTTT.

The CDR3 DNA reads as TGCAGTGCTAGAGATGGGGGGGCCAACGAGCAGTACTTC. It codes for CSARDGGANEQYF. This chain uses TRBV20-1 with TRBJ2-5, with TRBD2 as a possible D gene (7 bases). The J call is uncertain, as TRBJ2-7 better fits the DNA end. This CDR3 region has 13 residues. Germline loops: CDR1 DFQATT, CDR2 SNEGSKA (reference sequence).

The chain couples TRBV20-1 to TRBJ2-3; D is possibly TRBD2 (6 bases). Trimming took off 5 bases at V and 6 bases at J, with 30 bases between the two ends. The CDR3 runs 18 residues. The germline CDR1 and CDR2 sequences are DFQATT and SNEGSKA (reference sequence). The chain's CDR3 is CSAHPDGRLGRGRDTQYF. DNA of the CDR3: TGCAGTGCTCATCCCGATGGGAGGTTAGGAAGGGGTCGGGATACGCAGTATTTT.

CDR3 region: CASSHSGTSGSGSYNEQFF. The CDR3 region has the DNA TGTGCCAGCAGCCATTCCGGGACTAGCGGGAGTGGGTCCTACAATGAGCAGTTCTTC. V is TRBV7-9 and J is TRBJ2-1, with 14 positions matching TRBD2. After removal of 5 bases from V and 1 base from J, the junction contained 10 bases not matched to a gene. This CDR3 comprises 19 residues. The germline gives CDR1 SEHNR, CDR2 FQNEAQ (reference sequence).

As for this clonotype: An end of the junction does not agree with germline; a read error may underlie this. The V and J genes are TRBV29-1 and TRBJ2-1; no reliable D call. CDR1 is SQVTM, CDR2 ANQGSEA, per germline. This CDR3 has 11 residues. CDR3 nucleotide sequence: TGCAGCGCTGAACTCGGTTCTGGGCAGTTCTTC. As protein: CSAELGSGQFF.

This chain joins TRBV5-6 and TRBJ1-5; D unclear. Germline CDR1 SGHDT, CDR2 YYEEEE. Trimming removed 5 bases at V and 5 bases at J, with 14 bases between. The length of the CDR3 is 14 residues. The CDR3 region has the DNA TGTGCCAGCAGTGCTTTCACGGGAGATCAGCCCCAGCATTTT. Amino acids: CASSAFTGDQPQHF.

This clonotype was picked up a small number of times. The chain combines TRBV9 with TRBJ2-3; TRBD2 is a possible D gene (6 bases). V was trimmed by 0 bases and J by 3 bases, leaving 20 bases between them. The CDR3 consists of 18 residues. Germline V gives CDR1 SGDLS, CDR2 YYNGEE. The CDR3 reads CASSVGDLAEIITDTQYF. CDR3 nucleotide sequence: TGTGCCAGCAGCGTAGGGGACTTGGCTGAAATAATAACAGATACGCAGTATTTT.

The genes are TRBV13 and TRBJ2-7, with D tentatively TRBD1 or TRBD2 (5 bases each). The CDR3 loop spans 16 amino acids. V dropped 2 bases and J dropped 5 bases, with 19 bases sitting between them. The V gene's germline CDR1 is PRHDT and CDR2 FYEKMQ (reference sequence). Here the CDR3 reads CASSLLTGTSVNEQYF. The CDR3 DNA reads TGTGCCAGCAGCTTATTGACCGGGACGTCGGTGAACGAGCAGTACTTC.

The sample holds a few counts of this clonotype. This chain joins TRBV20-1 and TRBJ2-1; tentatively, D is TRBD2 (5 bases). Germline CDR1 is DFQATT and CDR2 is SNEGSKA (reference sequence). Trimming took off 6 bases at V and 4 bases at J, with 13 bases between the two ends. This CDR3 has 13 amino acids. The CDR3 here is CSAYDWTYNEQFF. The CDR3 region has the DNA TGCAGTGCGTACGACTGGACTTACAATGAGCAGTTCTTC.